This TCR beta chain came from a study of shared clonotypes between healthy human individuals. This CDR3 comprises 14 residues. In germline, CDR1 is SNHLY, CDR2 FYNNEI. V gave up 8 bases and J gave up 0 bases, with 11 bases separating them. Measured with immunoSEQ multiplex PCR; TCRdb has only the in-frame clones, and not every one. Of 1,400,000 or so clones in the sample, just under 99% are singletons; the top ten hold under 0.45%. This receptor was obtained from a man younger than 40 in good health. This sequence joins TRBV2 and TRBJ2-1, with D maybe TRBD1 (5 bases). Source material: naive CD4+ T cells sorted from blood. Subset in this sample: CD45RA+ positively selected. CDR3 residues: CASVQASSYNEQFF. The CDR3, as DNA: TGTGCCAGCGTACAGGCCAGCTCCTACAATGAGCAGTTCTTC.